Below, one T cell receptor (beta chain) is given with its context. This entry comes from a study of cytomegalovirus exposure and HLA in healthy donors. PCR involved 60 Vbeta and 13 Jbeta primers. TCRdb's table, derived via immunoSEQ multiplex PCR, lists solely in-frame clones and lacks some. The table shows under 200,000 clones, with around 85% occurring only once. Trimming took off 0 bases at V and 7 bases at J, with 11 bases between the two ends. The germline gives CDR1 MNHNY, CDR2 SVGAGI (reference sequence). The CDR3 has 14 amino acids. This sequence originates from a male donor in good health and CMV-seronegative. The rearrangement joins TRBV6-6 to TRBJ2-3, with D possibly TRBD1 on 6 matching bases. The sequencing input was PBMCs. CDR3: CASSYSRDTYTQYF. In nucleotides, the CDR3 is TGTGCCAGCAGTTACTCGAGGGACACTTATACGCAGTATTTT.